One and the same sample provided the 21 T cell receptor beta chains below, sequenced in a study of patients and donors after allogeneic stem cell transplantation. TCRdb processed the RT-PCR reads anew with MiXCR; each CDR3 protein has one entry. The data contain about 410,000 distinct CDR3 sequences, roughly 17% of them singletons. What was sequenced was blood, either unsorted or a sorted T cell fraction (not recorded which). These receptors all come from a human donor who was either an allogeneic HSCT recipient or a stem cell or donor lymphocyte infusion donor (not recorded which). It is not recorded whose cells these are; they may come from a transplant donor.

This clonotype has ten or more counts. The CDR3 nucleotides are TGCGCCAGCAGCTTGGGCGGGACACAGAATGAAAAACTGTTTTTT. Translating it yields CASSLGGTQNEKLFF. The chain joins TRBV5-1 to TRBJ1-4; the D gene is possibly TRBD1 (6 bases). Germline V lookup: CDR1 SGHRS, CDR2 YFSETQ. The length of the CDR3 is 15 residues. V shed 0 bases and J shed 5 bases, with 11 bases lying between them.

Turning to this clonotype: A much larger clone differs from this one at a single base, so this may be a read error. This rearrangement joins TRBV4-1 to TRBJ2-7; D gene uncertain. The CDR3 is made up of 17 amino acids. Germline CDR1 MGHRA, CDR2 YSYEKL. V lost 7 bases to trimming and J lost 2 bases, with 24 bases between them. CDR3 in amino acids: CASIHPIFRGTPYEQYF. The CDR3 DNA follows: TGCGCCAGCATCCATCCCATCTTCCGAGGCACTCCCTACGAGCAGTACTTC.

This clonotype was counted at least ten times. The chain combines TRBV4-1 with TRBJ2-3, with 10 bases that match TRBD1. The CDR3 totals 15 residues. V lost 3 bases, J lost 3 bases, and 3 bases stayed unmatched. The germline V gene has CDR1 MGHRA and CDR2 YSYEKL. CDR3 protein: CASSQWDRGTDTQYF. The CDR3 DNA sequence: TGCGCCAGCAGCCAGTGGGACAGGGGAACAGATACGCAGTATTTT.

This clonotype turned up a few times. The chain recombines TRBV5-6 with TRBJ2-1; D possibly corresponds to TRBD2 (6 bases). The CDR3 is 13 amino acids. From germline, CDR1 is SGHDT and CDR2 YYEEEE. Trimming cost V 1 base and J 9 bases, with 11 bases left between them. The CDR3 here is CASSLTSWSEQFF. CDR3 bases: TGTGCCAGCAGCTTGACTAGCTGGAGTGAGCAGTTCTTC.

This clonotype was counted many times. CDR3 DNA sequence: TGTGCCATCGCTGGGCAGGCGAACACCGGGGAGCTGTTTTTT. Translated: CAIAGQANTGELFF. The chain combines TRBV10-3 with TRBJ2-2, with D unresolved. The CDR3 runs to 14 residues. CDR1 and CDR2 from the germline V gene are ENHRY and SYGVKD. Trimming left V 8 bases short and J 0 bases short, with 10 bases between.

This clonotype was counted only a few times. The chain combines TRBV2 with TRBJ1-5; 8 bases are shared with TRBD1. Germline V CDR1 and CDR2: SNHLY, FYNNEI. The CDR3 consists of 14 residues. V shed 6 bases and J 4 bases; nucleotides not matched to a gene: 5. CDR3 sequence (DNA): TGTGCCAGCAGCGACGGACAGGGAAATCAGCCCCAGCATTTT. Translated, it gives CASSDGQGNQPQHF. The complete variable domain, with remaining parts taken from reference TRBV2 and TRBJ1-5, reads EPEVTQTPSHQVTQMGQEVILRCVPISNHLYFYWYRQILGQKVEFLVSFYNNEISEKSEIFDDQFSVERPDGSNFTLKIRSTKLEDSAMYFCASSDGQGNQPQHFGDGTRLSIL.

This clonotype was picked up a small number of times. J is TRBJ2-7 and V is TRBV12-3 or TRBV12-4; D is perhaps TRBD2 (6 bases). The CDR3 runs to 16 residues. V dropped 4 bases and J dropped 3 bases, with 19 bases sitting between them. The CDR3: CASSSDRRAEDYEQYF. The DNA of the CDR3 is TGTGCCAGCAGTTCCGACCGGAGGGCGGAGGACTACGAGCAGTACTTC.

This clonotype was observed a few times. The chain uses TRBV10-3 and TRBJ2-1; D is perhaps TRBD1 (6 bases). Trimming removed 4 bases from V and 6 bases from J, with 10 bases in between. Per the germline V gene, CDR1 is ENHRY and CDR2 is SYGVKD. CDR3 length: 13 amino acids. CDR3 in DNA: TGTGCCATCAGTGTAGGGGGTGGCAATGAGCAGTTCTTC. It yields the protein CAISVGGGNEQFF.

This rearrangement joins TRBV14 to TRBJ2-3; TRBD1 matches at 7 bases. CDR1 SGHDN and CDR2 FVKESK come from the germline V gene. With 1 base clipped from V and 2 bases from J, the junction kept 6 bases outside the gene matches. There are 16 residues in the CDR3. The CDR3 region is CASSQGWDRITDTQYF. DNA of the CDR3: TGTGCCAGCAGCCAAGGGTGGGACAGAATCACAGATACGCAGTATTTT. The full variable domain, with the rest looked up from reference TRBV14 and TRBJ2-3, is EAGVTQFPSHSVIEKGQTVTLRCDPISGHDNLYWYRRVMGKEIKFLLHFVKESKQDESGMPNNRFLAERTGGTYSTLKVQPAELEDSGVYFCASSQGWDRITDTQYFGPGTRLTVL.

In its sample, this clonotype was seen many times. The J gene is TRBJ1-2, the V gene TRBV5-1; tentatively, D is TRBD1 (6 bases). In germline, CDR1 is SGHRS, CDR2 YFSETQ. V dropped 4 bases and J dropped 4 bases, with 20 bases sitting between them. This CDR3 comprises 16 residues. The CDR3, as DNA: TGCGCCAGCAGCCTTGGAGGACAGCACCGGACCTATGGCTACACCTTC. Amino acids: CASSLGGQHRTYGYTF.

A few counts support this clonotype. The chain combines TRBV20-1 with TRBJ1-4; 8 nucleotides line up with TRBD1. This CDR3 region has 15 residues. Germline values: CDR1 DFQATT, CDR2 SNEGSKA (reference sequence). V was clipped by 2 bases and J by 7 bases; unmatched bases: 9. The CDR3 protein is CSARSRTGSSEKLFF. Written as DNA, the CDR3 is TGCAGTGCTAGATCACGGACAGGGTCTAGTGAAAAACTGTTTTTT.

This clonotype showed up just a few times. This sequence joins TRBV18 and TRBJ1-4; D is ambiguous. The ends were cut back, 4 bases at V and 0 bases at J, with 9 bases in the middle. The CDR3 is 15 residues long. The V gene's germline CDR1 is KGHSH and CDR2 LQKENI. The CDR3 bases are TGTGCCAGCTCACTTTCGGTTGCAACTAATGAAAAACTGTTTTTT. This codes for CASSLSVATNEKLFF.

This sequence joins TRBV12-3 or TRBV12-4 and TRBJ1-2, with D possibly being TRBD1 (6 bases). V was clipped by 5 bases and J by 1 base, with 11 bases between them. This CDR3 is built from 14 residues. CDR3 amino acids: CASSPGTSNYGYTF. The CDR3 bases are TGTGCCAGCAGTCCCGGGACAAGTAACTATGGCTACACCTTC.

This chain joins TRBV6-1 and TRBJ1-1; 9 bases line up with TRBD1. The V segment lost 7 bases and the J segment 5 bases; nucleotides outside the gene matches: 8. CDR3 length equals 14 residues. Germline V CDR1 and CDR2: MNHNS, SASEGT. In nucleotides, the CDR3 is TGTGCCAGCAACTCCGGACAGGGGACGACTGAAGCTTTCTTT. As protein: CASNSGQGTTEAFF.

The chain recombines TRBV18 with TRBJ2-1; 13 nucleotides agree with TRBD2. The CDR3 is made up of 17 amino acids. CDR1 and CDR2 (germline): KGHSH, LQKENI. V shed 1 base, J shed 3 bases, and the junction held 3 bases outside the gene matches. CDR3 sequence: CASSPLGTSGNYNEQFF. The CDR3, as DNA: TGTGCCAGCTCACCACTCGGGACTAGCGGGAACTACAATGAGCAGTTCTTC.

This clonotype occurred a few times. The CDR3: CASRHNRTGYTF. The CDR3 DNA reads TGTGCCAGCAGGCATAATAGGACGGGCTACACCTTC. This sequence joins TRBV6-2 or TRBV6-3 and TRBJ1-2; D gene ambiguous. This CDR3 has 12 residues. The V gene's germline CDR1 is MNHEY and CDR2 SVGEGT. V was pared by 6 bases and J by 8 bases, with 13 bases between.

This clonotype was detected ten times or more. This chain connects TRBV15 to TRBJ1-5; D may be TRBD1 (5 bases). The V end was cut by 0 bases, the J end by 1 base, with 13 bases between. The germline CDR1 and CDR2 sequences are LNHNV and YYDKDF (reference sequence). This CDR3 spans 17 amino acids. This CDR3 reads CATSRDGRGESNQPQHF. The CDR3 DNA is TGTGCCACCAGCAGAGATGGCCGGGGGGAGAGCAATCAGCCCCAGCATTTT.

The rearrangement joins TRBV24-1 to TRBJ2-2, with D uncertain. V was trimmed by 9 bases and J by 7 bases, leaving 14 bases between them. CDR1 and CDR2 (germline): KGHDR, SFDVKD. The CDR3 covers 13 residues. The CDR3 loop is CATRRAACGELFF. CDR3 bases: TGTGCCACCCGCCGGGCAGCCTGCGGGGAGCTGTTTTTT.

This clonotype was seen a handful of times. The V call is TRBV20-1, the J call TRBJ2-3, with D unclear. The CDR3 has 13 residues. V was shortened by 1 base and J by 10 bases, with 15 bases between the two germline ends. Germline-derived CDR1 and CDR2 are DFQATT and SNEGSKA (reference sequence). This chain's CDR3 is CSARVVDLGPQYF. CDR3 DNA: TGCAGTGCTAGAGTTGTGGACCTGGGCCCGCAGTATTTT.

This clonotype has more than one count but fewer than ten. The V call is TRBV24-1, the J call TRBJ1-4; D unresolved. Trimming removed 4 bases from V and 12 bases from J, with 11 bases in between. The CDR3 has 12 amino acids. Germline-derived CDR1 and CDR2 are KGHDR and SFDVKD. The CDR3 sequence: CATSESGLELFF. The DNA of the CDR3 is TGTGCCACCAGTGAATCAGGTCTTGAACTGTTTTTT.

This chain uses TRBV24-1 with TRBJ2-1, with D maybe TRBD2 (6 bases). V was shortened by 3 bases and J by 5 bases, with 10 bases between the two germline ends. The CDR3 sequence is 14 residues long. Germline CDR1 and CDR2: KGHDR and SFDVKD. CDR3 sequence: CATSDVAGNNEQFF. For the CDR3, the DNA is TGTGCCACCAGTGATGTGGCGGGAAACAATGAGCAGTTCTTC.